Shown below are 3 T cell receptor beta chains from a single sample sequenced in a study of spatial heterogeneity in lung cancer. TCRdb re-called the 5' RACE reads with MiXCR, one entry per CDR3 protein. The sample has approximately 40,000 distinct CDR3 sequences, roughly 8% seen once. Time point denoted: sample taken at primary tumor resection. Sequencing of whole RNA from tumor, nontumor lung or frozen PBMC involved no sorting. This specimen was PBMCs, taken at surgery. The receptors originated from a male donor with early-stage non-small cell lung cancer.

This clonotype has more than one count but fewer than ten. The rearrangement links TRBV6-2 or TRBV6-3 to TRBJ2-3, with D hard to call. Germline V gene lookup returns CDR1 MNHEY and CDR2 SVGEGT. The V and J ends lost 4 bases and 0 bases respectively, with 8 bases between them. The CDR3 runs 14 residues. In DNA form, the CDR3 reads TGTGCCAGCAGTTCCGTTTATAGCACAGATACGCAGTATTTT. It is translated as CASSSVYSTDTQYF.

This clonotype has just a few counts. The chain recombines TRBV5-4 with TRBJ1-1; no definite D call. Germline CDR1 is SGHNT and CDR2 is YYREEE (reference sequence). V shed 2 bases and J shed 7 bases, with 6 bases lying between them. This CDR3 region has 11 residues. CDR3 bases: TGTGCCAGCAGCTTCTTGGGTGAAGCTTTCTTT. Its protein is CASSFLGEAFF.

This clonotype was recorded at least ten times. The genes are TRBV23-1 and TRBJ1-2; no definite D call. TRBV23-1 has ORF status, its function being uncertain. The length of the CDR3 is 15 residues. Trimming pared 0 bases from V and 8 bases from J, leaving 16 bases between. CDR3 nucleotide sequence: TGCGCCAGCAGTCAATCACGACGGGAGCCGGCCGGCTACACCTTC. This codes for CASSQSRREPAGYTF.